This T cell receptor beta chain was captured in a study of blood T cell repertoires in COVID-19. Produced via immunoSEQ multiplex PCR; TCRdb's table is partial and in-frame only. The sample gives 84,000 or so clones, approximately 83% of which show up once; about 31% is in the top ten. This clone has just a few counts. Trimming cost V 4 bases and J 4 bases, with 16 bases left between them. The CDR3 contains 15 residues. From germline, CDR1 is LGHNA and CDR2 YNFKEQ. Material: peripheral blood. The TCR comes from a woman older than 75 with acute or convalescent COVID-19. The J gene is TRBJ1-2, the V gene TRBV4-2, with a tentative D call TRBD1 (5 bases). In DNA, the CDR3 is TGTGCCAGCAGCCCCCTAGGCAAGGGGTTCTATGGCTACACCTTC. This codes for CASSPLGKGFYGYTF.